The clone carrying this T cell receptor (beta chain) was counted only a few times. Its antigen is as yet unknown. This sample's RNA came from whole unsorted tissue. The record originates from a study of tumor and adjacent non-tumor tissue in lung cancer. The library came from three nested PCR rounds adapted from ARM-PCR protocols. In TCRdb, the multiplex PCR reads were re-called with MiXCR into one record per CDR3 protein. The table records 120,000 to 150,000 distinct CDR3 sequences, approximately 66% of them present only once. Overall study results and limits: Tumor tissue had significantly higher TCR diversity than normal lung. Tumor repertoires had a smaller top 100 clone share than normal lung.

Looked up from germline, CDR1 is MDHEN and CDR2 is SYDVKM. The V gene lost 4 bases and the J gene lost 5 bases, with 23 bases spanning the gap. The CDR3 length is 17 residues. The gene calls are TRBV28 and TRBJ1-2, with a tentative D call TRBD1 (6 bases). The TCR comes from a man aged 55 to 69 with small cell lung cancer. The material sequenced was lung tumor tissue. This CDR3 reads CASSSAAGGALGYGYTF. Here the CDR3 DNA reads TGTGCCAGCAGTTCCGCCGCCGGGGGGGCGTTGGGGTATGGCTACACCTTC.